The 28 T cell receptor beta chains listed next were all sequenced from one sample in a study of tissue T cells after allogeneic stem cell transplantation. Sequencing was performed with immunoSEQ multiplex PCR; in TCRdb, only in-frame clones are kept and a portion is missing. The sample consists of approximately 3,700 clones, about 76% of them appearing once. This specimen was left colon tissue, taken at autopsy. The source of these receptors is a woman between 18 and 50 years old with breast cancer.

The chain combines TRBV6-6 with TRBJ1-1; D is perhaps TRBD1 (6 bases). CDR1 and CDR2 (germline): MNHNY, SVGAGI (reference sequence). The CDR3 runs 14 residues. V lost 6 bases, J lost 0 bases, and 11 bases lay in between. The CDR3 nucleotides read TGTGCCAGCAGCAGGGGTAATATGAACACTGAAGCTTTCTTT. Translated, it gives CASSRGNMNTEAFF.

This chain links TRBV5-4 with TRBJ2-3, with TRBD2 matching 10 bases. This CDR3 is 16 amino acids long. V shed 3 bases, J shed 4 bases, and the junction held 8 bases outside the gene matches. Germline V gives CDR1 SGHNT, CDR2 YYREEE (reference sequence). The CDR3 DNA reads as TGTGCCAGCAGCTCGTCTAGCGGGGGTTTGGCAGATACGCAGTATTTT. Residues: CASSSSSGGLADTQYF.

This sequence joins TRBV7-2 and TRBJ1-2, with 7 bases aligning to TRBD1. Germline loops: CDR1 SGHTA, CDR2 FQGNSA. This CDR3 is 15 amino acids long. With V trimmed by 0 bases and J by 0 bases, 1 base remained unmatched. This CDR3 is CASSLAGQTNYGYTF. The DNA of the CDR3 is TGTGCCAGCAGCTTAGCGGGACAGACTAACTATGGCTACACCTTC.

The V and J genes are TRBV21-1 and TRBJ1-1; the DNA was not compared with TRBD1, the D call given in the table. TRBV21-1 is marked as a pseudogene. This CDR3 contains 18 residues. As DNA, the CDR3 is TGTGCCAGCAGCAAAGCGGGGATAAGGCGACAGACAAACACTGAAGCTTTCTTT. Its translation: CASSKAGIRRQTNTEAFF.

This clone was counted a few times. This chain uses TRBV2 with TRBJ1-5; possibly TRBD1 for D (5 bases). The germline V gene has CDR1 SNHLY and CDR2 FYNNEI. V lost 2 bases and J lost 2, with 13 bases in between. This CDR3 contains 16 residues. CDR3 amino acids: CASSERAGGGNQPQHF. DNA for the CDR3: TGTGCCAGCAGTGAACGGGCCGGGGGAGGCAATCAGCCCCAGCATTTT.

J is TRBJ1-5 and V is TRBV6-5; a possible D gene is TRBD1 (5 bases). V was cut by 6 bases and J by 5 bases, with 8 bases left in between. This CDR3 contains 12 residues. Germline values: CDR1 MNHEY, CDR2 SVGAGI. CDR3 sequence reads: CASRWGDQPQHF. The CDR3 DNA is TGTGCCAGCAGGTGGGGCGATCAGCCCCAGCATTTT.

This rearrangement joins TRBV27 to TRBJ1-2; D is possibly TRBD1 (5 bases). The CDR3 sequence is 14 residues long. Trimming removed 6 bases at V and 2 bases at J, with 13 bases between. Germline values: CDR1 MNHEY, CDR2 SMNVEV (reference sequence). The CDR3 sequence: CASRPQGSNYGYTF. Here the CDR3 DNA reads TGTGCCAGCAGGCCTCAGGGATCGAACTATGGCTACACCTTC.

The V call is TRBV7-2, the J call TRBJ2-7; TRBD2 matches at 9 bases. This CDR3 is 15 amino acids long. V lost 0 bases to trimming and J lost 3 bases; unmatched junction nucleotides: 3. Germline V lookup: CDR1 SGHTA, CDR2 FQGNSA. CDR3 in DNA: TGTGCCAGCAGCTTAGCGCCTAGCGGGAACTACGAGCAGTACTTC. Its protein is CASSLAPSGNYEQYF. Together with reference TRBV7-2 and TRBJ2-7, the CDR3 gives the full variable domain: GAGVSQSPSNKVTEKGKDVELRCDPISGHTALYWYRQSLGQGLEFLIYFQGNSAPDKSGLPSDRFSAERTGGSVSTLTIQRTQQEDSAVYLCASSLAPSGNYEQYFGPGTRLTVT.

The rearrangement uses TRBV19 and TRBJ1-1; D remains unclear. This CDR3 is built from 14 residues. The ends were cut back, 2 bases at V and 1 base at J, with 8 bases in the middle. Germline V gene data show CDR1 as LNHDA and CDR2 as SQIVND (reference sequence). In DNA, the CDR3 is TGTGCCAGTAGTATACAGTTAGAGAACACTGAAGCTTTCTTT. Translation: CASSIQLENTEAFF.

The genes are TRBV30 and TRBJ2-3; the match to TRBD2 covers 8 bases. The V gene end was trimmed by 8 bases and the J gene end by 3 bases; junction bases not matched to a gene: 7. The CDR3 totals 13 residues. Per germline, CDR1 GTSNPN and CDR2 SVGIG (reference sequence). Written as DNA, the CDR3 is TGTGCCCGAAGCGGGGGCCCAACAGATACGCAGTATTTT. Translation: CARSGGPTDTQYF.

The table lists this clone with a few counts. V is TRBV7-3 and J is TRBJ2-1, with 10 bases lining up with TRBD2. V trimming: 5 bases; J trimming: 1 base; junction bases outside the gene matches: 2. Germline-derived CDR1 and CDR2 are SGHTA and FQGTGA. The CDR3 totals 15 residues. The CDR3: CASSPLAGSYNEQFF. As DNA, the CDR3 is TGTGCCAGCAGCCCACTAGCGGGATCCTACAATGAGCAGTTCTTC.

The chain carries TRBV19 and TRBJ2-6; tentatively, D is TRBD1 (5 bases). The CDR3 is 14 amino acids. From germline, CDR1 is LNHDA and CDR2 SQIVND (reference sequence). V lost 8 bases and J lost 3, with 11 bases in between. CDR3 in amino acids: CASEKGVGANVLTF. CDR3 DNA sequence: TGTGCCAGTGAGAAAGGGGTTGGGGCCAACGTCCTGACTTTC.

The rearrangement links TRBV30 to TRBJ2-2, with D perhaps matching TRBD2 (6 bases). In germline, CDR1 is GTSNPN, CDR2 SVGIG (reference sequence). There are 17 residues in the CDR3. The ends were cut back, 0 bases at V and 5 bases at J, with 19 bases in the middle. The CDR3 DNA follows: TGTGCCTGGAGTGTACCGGCTTCTCGGGGGTTGACCGGGGAGCTGTTTTTT. It codes for CAWSVPASRGLTGELFF.

This clone is a singleton in its sample. The chain combines TRBV18 with TRBJ2-7; D perhaps matches TRBD2 (6 bases). Trimming cost V 5 bases and J 2 bases, with 13 bases left between them. The length of the CDR3 is 14 residues. Germline-derived CDR1 and CDR2 are KGHSH and LQKENI. The CDR3 spells CASSSGVGPYEQYF. The CDR3 region has the DNA TGTGCCAGCTCATCGGGGGTCGGGCCCTACGAGCAGTACTTC.

The genes are TRBV11-3 and TRBJ2-1; D might be TRBD2 (5 bases). CDR1 SGHNT and CDR2 YENEEA come from the germline V gene. The CDR3 extends over 15 amino acids. Deletions cut 3 bases from V and 0 bases from J, with 9 bases between. The DNA of the CDR3 is TGTGCCAGCAGCTTGAGCGGTAACTCCTACAATGAGCAGTTCTTC. Amino acids: CASSLSGNSYNEQFF.

The chain employs TRBV6-2 or TRBV6-3 and TRBJ1-2, with 7 bases that match TRBD1. This CDR3 comprises 13 residues. The V gene's germline CDR1 is MNHEY and CDR2 SVGEGT. Unmatched junction bases numbered 8, after V lost 5 bases and J lost 8 bases. As DNA, the CDR3 is TGTGCCAGCAGTAAAACAGGGGCAGACGGCTACACCTTC. Amino acids: CASSKTGADGYTF.

The gene calls are TRBV5-1 and TRBJ2-7; tentative D call: TRBD1 (5 bases). CDR1 SGHRS and CDR2 YFSETQ come from the germline V gene. This CDR3 spans 14 amino acids. V was trimmed by 5 bases and J by 3 bases, leaving 15 bases between them. CDR3 nucleotides: TGCGCCAGCAGTTCGACAGCAAATCTCTACGAGCAGTACTTC. Translating gives CASSSTANLYEQYF.

V gene TRBV5-4 combines with J gene TRBJ2-5; 8 positions match TRBD1. V was clipped by 4 bases and J by 2 bases; unmatched bases: 7. The germline V gene has CDR1 SGHNT and CDR2 YYREEE (reference sequence). This CDR3 spans 15 amino acids. Here the CDR3 reads CASSRNGQGQETQYF. CDR3 coding DNA: TGTGCCAGCAGCCGAAACGGACAGGGACAAGAGACCCAGTACTTC.

This clone was observed a few times. The chain joins TRBV5-6 to TRBJ2-4; 7 bases are a match to TRBD1. Trimming at V came to 1 base and at J to 8 bases, leaving 12 bases not matched to a gene. Germline V CDR1 and CDR2: SGHDT, YYEEEE. The length of the CDR3 is 16 residues. The CDR3 protein is CASSLSLRQGHDIQYF. In DNA form, the CDR3 reads TGTGCCAGCAGCTTGTCCCTCAGACAGGGCCATGACATTCAGTACTTC.

The V call is TRBV19, the J call TRBJ2-4; D might be TRBD2 (6 bases). Trimming took off 6 bases at V and 0 bases at J, with 12 bases between the two ends. Germline-derived CDR1 and CDR2 are LNHDA and SQIVND (reference sequence). This CDR3 contains 15 residues. The CDR3 loop reads CASSLQEGAKNIQYF. The CDR3 nucleotides are TGTGCCAGTAGCCTCCAGGAGGGAGCCAAAAACATTCAGTACTTC. Full variable domain (remainder filled in from reference TRBV19 and TRBJ2-4): DGGITQSPKYLFRKEGQNVTLSCEQNLNHDAMYWYRQDPGQGLRLIYYSQIVNDFQKGDIAEGYSVSREKKESFPLTVTSAQKNPTAFYLCASSLQEGAKNIQYFGAGTRLSVL.

This rearrangement joins TRBV3-1 (or the pseudogene TRBV3-2) to TRBJ2-7; TRBD1 is a possible D gene (6 bases). V gave up 4 bases and J gave up 3 bases, with 16 bases separating them. Germline assignment: CDR1 LGHDT and CDR2 YNNKEL (reference sequence). This CDR3 region has 15 residues. DNA of the CDR3: TGTGCCAGCAGCCCCCTCGGACAGAAGAGCTACGAGCAGTACTTC. Translation: CASSPLGQKSYEQYF.

The rearrangement joins TRBV7-9 to TRBJ1-6; D gene unclear. Trimming removed 3 bases from V and 0 bases from J, with 9 bases in between. The CDR3 has 16 amino acids. The germline V gene has CDR1 SEHNR and CDR2 FQNEAQ (reference sequence). The chain's CDR3 is CASSFFGSSYNSPLHF. The CDR3 nucleotides are TGTGCCAGCAGCTTTTTCGGGAGCTCCTATAATTCACCCCTCCACTTT.

The chain is built from TRBV10-3 and TRBJ2-7; 7 nucleotides match TRBD1. The germline CDR1 and CDR2 sequences are ENHRY and SYGVKD. The CDR3 sequence is 14 residues long. Trimming cost V 11 bases and J 2 bases; bases outside gene matches: 12. CDR3 sequence: CAAGVVGQTYEQYF. The CDR3 coding sequence is TGTGCCGCCGGAGTCGTGGGACAGACCTACGAGCAGTACTTC.

The chain links TRBV5-6 to TRBJ2-2, with TRBD2 matching over 14 bases. The CDR3 is made up of 18 amino acids. Germline lookup yields CDR1 SGHDT and CDR2 YYEEEE. J was trimmed by 7 bases and V by 0 bases; bases with no gene match: 8. For the CDR3, the DNA is TGTGCCAGCAGCTTGGCCGGGACTAGCGGGAGAAATAGCGGGGAGCTGTTTTTT. Translating gives CASSLAGTSGRNSGELFF.

This clone was seen just once. This chain connects TRBV5-1 to TRBJ1-4; D possibly corresponds to TRBD1 (6 bases). V lost 8 bases and J lost 10, with 21 bases in between. Germline CDR1 SGHRS, CDR2 YFSETQ. The CDR3 has 14 amino acids. This CDR3 reads CARATKQGSRKLFF. The CDR3 nucleotides read TGCGCCAGGGCCACGAAACAGGGCAGTAGAAAACTGTTTTTT.

The chain employs TRBV6-5 and TRBJ1-2; D ambiguous. CDR1 is MNHEY and CDR2 is SVGAGI in the germline V gene. V was clipped by 10 bases and J by 2 bases, with 20 bases between them. This CDR3 spans 15 amino acids. The CDR3 spells CANLNTGHINYGYTF. Written as DNA, the CDR3 is TGTGCCAATTTAAATACCGGGCACATCAACTATGGCTACACCTTC.

This clone was counted only a few times. The DNA of the CDR3 is TGTGCCAGCAGTCTATCCAGGGGTCCCTCTTCGCCTGGGGCCAACGTCCTGACTTTC. Protein sequence: CASSLSRGPSSPGANVLTF. The genes are TRBV6-6 and TRBJ2-6; D is possibly TRBD1 (6 bases). The CDR3 covers 19 residues. V lost 5 bases to trimming and J lost 2 bases, with 22 bases between them. Germline V gene lookup returns CDR1 MNHNY and CDR2 SVGAGI (reference sequence).

The chain has TRBV20-1 and TRBJ2-1; tentative D call: TRBD2 (5 bases). Germline V gene data show CDR1 as DFQATT and CDR2 as SNEGSKA (reference sequence). Trimming removed 0 bases at V and 12 bases at J, with 9 bases between. The CDR3 contains 11 residues. CDR3 protein: CSARDRRAQFF. The CDR3, as DNA: TGCAGTGCTAGAGATCGGCGGGCGCAGTTCTTC.